The sequence of this T cell receptor (beta chain) was determined in a study of blood T cell repertoires in COVID-19. Study details: Sites in the United States, Italy and Spain provided acute and convalescent COVID-19 samples. PBMCs, B-cell-depleted T cells, or T cells provided the cDNA or gDNA that made up the material.

Study processing details: Quantification of nucleated cells was approximated via reference gene primer amplification. The method was immunoSEQ multiplex PCR; TCRdb's version includes in-frame clones alone and lacks a portion of them. V and J calls and clone size come straight from that table; D and trimming were deduced from the DNA. The sample contains around 64,000 clones, around 92% of which appear only once. The CDR3 runs to 16 residues. Germline V gene lookup returns CDR1 MNHNS and CDR2 SASEGT. With V trimmed by 2 bases and J by 2 bases, 6 bases remained unmatched. What was sequenced was peripheral blood. This chain connects TRBV6-1 to TRBJ2-3, with TRBD2 matching 8 bases. This sequence originates from a human donor in a cohort sampled during active COVID-19. The CDR3: CASSELAGGFTDTQYF. CDR3 sequence (DNA): TGTGCCAGCAGTGAACTGGCGGGGGGATTCACAGATACGCAGTATTTT.